This TCR beta chain was sequenced for a study of CD8 T cells in ankylosing spondylitis. MiXCR, run by TCRdb on the 5' RACE reads, gives a single entry per CDR3 protein. Seen here are approximately 540,000 distinct CDR3 sequences, about 13% observed once, and the top ten hold around 6.8%. This clonotype was counted ten times or more. The antigen remains undetermined. Trimming removed 0 bases from V and 5 bases from J, with 13 bases in between. This CDR3 region has 15 residues. From germline, CDR1 is LNHNV and CDR2 YYDKDF (reference sequence). Study findings and constraints: Previously reported in reactive arthritis synovial fluid and blood were some of the motif variants. Blood of patients with ankylosing spondylitis appeared to be characterized by a TCR beta motif of eight or nine highly homologous variants.

The V call is TRBV15, the J call TRBJ1-2; tentatively, D is TRBD1 (6 bases). The sequencing sample was made of blood, either unsorted or a sorted T cell fraction (not recorded which). This receptor was taken from a male donor with ankylosing spondylitis. As DNA, the CDR3 is TGTGCCACCAGCAGAGATCCCGGGACACAATATGGCTACACCTTC. Amino acids: CATSRDPGTQYGYTF.